Following are 10 T cell receptor beta chains from one sample sequenced in a study of T cell responses to AZD1222 COVID-19 vaccine. Some clones are missing from TCRdb's copy, which holds only in-frame ones; the method was immunoSEQ multiplex PCR. The sample holds around 180,000 clones, almost 90% seen once. This specimen consisted of peripheral blood, obtained on day 0 of AZD1222 vaccination. These receptors all stem from an adult in good health.

The chain couples TRBV10-3 to TRBJ2-7; 8 bases are a match to TRBD1. This CDR3 region has 17 residues. V lost 3 bases and J lost 0; bases outside the gene matches: 10. The V gene's germline CDR1 is ENHRY and CDR2 SYGVKD. The CDR3 DNA sequence: TGTGCCATCAGTGATTCACAGGGGGGACCGAGCTCCTACGAGCAGTACTTC. It translates to CAISDSQGGPSSYEQYF.

This chain uses TRBV5-1 with TRBJ2-3, with D perhaps TRBD2 (6 bases). Germline CDR1 and CDR2: SGHRS and YFSETQ. The CDR3 loop spans 16 amino acids. Trimming shortened V by 4 bases and J by 5 bases, and 20 bases separated the two germline ends. The CDR3: CASSLGGKGSGDTQYF. The CDR3 DNA follows: TGCGCCAGCAGCCTTGGGGGGAAGGGCAGTGGAGATACGCAGTATTTT.

The chain has TRBV11-1 and TRBJ1-3; 7 bases match TRBD1. J gave up 1 base and V 5 bases, and 8 bases lay outside the gene matches. The CDR3 is made up of 16 amino acids. Germline V gene sequence: CDR1 SGHAT, CDR2 FQDESV (reference sequence). For the CDR3, the DNA is TGTGCCAGCAGCGTCGGGACAGCGATTTCTGGAAACACCATATATTTT. Amino acids: CASSVGTAISGNTIYF.

V usage is TRBV18 and J usage is TRBJ1-1; D is undetermined. CDR1 and CDR2 from the germline V gene are KGHSH and LQKENI. V was trimmed by 2 bases and J by 1 base, leaving 8 bases between them. The CDR3 totals 14 residues. The CDR3 DNA follows: TGTGCCAGCTCACCAGCTGGAGGGAACACTGAAGCTTTCTTT. Its translation: CASSPAGGNTEAFF.

The V and J genes are TRBV5-5 and TRBJ2-3; D may be TRBD2 (6 bases). This CDR3 has 15 residues. The germline V gene has CDR1 SGHKS and CDR2 YYEKEE (reference sequence). Trimming removed 4 bases at V and 4 bases at J, with 16 bases between. Here the CDR3 reads CASSKDGGRSDTQYF. Here the CDR3 DNA reads TGTGCCAGCAGCAAGGATGGGGGGAGGTCAGATACGCAGTATTTT.

CDR3 residues: CASSRSMVYGYTF. For the CDR3, the DNA is TGTGCCAGCAGCCGCTCGATGGTCTATGGCTACACCTTC. The chain is built from TRBV12-3 or TRBV12-4 and TRBJ1-2; D remains ambiguous. V was shortened by 6 bases and J by 4 bases, with 12 bases between the two germline ends. CDR3 length equals 13 residues.

The rearrangement links TRBV10-1 to TRBJ1-1, with D unresolved. Germline assignment: CDR1 WNHNN and CDR2 SYGVQD (reference sequence). V was trimmed by 0 bases and J by 4 bases, leaving 3 bases between them. The CDR3 spans 12 residues. The CDR3 region is CASSESATEAFF. CDR3 sequence (DNA): TGCGCCAGCAGTGAGTCCGCCACTGAAGCTTTCTTT.

V usage is TRBV5-1 and J usage is TRBJ1-5; D is ambiguous. Trimming left V 0 bases short and J 3 bases short, with 7 bases between. The CDR3 runs to 14 residues. Germline-derived CDR1 and CDR2 are SGHRS and YFSETQ. CDR3 in DNA: TGCGCCAGCAGCTTGGGGGCCCCCAATCAGCCCCAGCATTTT. This sequence encodes CASSLGAPNQPQHF.

CDR3 sequence: CASSYVWQGADYGYTF. As DNA, the CDR3 is TGTGCCAGCAGCTACGTATGGCAGGGGGCGGACTATGGCTACACCTTC. V and J are TRBV5-6 and TRBJ1-2, with TRBD1 matching 8 bases. This CDR3 has 16 amino acids. Germline loops: CDR1 SGHDT, CDR2 YYEEEE. Trimming at V came to 3 bases and at J to 3 bases, leaving 10 bases not matched to a gene.

This chain connects TRBV29-1 to TRBJ2-5; D is unresolved. The CDR3 has 12 amino acids. The germline gives CDR1 SQVTM, CDR2 ANQGSEA. V shed 4 bases and J shed 5 bases, with 11 bases lying between them. CDR3 loop: CSVVGFGETQYF. The CDR3 DNA reads as TGCAGCGTTGTAGGGTTTGGGGAGACCCAGTACTTC.